This entry features one T cell receptor beta chain sequence. The record originates from a study of cytomegalovirus exposure and HLA in healthy donors. V was shortened by 1 base and J by 9 bases, with 16 bases between the two germline ends. Germline CDR1 and CDR2: KGHSH and LQKENI. CDR3 size: 15 residues. Researchers ran the PCR with 60 Vbeta and 13 Jbeta primers. Profiling relied on immunoSEQ multiplex PCR, and the TCRdb table lists in-frame clones only, not all of them. In the table there are roughly 180,000 clones, over 70% of which are singletons. The TCR comes from a boy between 2 and 10 years old in good health and CMV-seronegative. Sequencing input: PBMCs. The rearrangement joins TRBV18 to TRBJ1-5; D is undetermined. Here the CDR3 reads CASSPRVIVGLPQHF. The CDR3 DNA is TGTGCCAGCTCACCACGGGTCATCGTGGGCCTGCCCCAGCATTTT.